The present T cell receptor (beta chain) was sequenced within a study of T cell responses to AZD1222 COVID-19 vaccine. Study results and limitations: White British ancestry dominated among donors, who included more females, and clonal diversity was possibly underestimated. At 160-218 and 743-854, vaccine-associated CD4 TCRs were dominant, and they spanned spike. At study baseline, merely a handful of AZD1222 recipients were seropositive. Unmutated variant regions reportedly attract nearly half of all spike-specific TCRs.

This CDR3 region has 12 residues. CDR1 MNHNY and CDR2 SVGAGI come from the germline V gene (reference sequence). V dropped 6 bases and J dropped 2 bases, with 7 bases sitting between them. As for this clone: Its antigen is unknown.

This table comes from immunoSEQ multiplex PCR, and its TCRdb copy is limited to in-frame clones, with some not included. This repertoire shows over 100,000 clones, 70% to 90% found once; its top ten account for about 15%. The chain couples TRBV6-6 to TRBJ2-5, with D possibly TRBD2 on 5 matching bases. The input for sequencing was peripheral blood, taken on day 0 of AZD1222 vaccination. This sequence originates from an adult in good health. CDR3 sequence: CASRSGQETQYF. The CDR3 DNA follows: TGTGCCAGCAGATCGGGACAAGAGACCCAGTACTTC.